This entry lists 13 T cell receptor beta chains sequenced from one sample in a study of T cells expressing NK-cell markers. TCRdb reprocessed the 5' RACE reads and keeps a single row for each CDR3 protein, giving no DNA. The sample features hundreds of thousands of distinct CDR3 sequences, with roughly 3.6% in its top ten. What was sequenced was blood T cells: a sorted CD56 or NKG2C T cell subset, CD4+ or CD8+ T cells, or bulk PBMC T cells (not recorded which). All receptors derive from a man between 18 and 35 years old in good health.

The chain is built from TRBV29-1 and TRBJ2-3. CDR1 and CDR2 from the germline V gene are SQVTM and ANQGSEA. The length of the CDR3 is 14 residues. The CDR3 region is CSVAKGLVTDTQYF.

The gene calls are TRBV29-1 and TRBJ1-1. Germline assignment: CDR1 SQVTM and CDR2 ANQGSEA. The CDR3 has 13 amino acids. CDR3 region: CSVRNGLRTEAFF.

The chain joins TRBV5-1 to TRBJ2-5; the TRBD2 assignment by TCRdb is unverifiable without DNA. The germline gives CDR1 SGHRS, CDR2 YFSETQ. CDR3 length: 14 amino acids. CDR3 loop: CASSLEGTQETQYF. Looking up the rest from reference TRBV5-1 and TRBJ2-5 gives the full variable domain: KAGVTQTPRYLIKTRGQQVTLSCSPISGHRSVSWYQQTPGQGLQFLFEYFSETQRNKGNFPGRFSGRQFSNSRSEMNVSTLELGDSALYLCASSLEGTQETQYFGPGTRLLVL.

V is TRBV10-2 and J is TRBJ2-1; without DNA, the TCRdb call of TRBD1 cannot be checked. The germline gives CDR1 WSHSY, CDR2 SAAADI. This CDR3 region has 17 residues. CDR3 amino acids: CASSESKGTRSYNEQFF.

CDR3 region: CSARAGTSVLNEQFF. The rearrangement joins TRBV20-1 to TRBJ2-1; TCRdb's assignment of TRBD2 cannot be checked, as there is no DNA. CDR1 and CDR2 (germline): DFQATT, SNEGSKA (reference sequence). CDR3 length: 15 amino acids.

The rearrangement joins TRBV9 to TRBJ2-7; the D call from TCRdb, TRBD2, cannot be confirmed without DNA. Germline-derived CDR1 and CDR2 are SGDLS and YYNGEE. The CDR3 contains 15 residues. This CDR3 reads CASSAYSGISYEQYF.

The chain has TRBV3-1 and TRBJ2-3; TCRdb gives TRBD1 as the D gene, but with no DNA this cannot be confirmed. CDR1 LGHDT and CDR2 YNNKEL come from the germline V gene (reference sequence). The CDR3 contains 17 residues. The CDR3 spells CASSQEVAGQIADTQYF.

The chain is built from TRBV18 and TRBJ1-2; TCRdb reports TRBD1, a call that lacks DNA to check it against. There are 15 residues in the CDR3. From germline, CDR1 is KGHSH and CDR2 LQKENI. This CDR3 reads CASSPSQGALRGYTF.

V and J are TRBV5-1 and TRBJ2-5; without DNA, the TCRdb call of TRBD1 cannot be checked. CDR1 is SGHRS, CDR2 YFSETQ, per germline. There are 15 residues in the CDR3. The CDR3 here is CASSLVPGAAETQYF.

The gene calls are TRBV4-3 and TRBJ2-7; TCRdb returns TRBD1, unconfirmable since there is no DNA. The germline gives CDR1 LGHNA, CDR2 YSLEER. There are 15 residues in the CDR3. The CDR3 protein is CASSPGPAQSYEQYF.

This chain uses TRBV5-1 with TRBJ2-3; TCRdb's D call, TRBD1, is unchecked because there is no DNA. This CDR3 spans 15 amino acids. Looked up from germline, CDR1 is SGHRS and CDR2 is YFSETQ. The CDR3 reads CASSLEDRDADTQYF.

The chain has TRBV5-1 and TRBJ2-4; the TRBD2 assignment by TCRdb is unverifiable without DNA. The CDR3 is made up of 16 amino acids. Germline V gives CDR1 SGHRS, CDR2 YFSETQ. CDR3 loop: CASSPQASGNKNIQYF. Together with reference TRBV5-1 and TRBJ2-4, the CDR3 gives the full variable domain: KAGVTQTPRYLIKTRGQQVTLSCSPISGHRSVSWYQQTPGQGLQFLFEYFSETQRNKGNFPGRFSGRQFSNSRSEMNVSTLELGDSALYLCASSPQASGNKNIQYFGAGTRLSVL.

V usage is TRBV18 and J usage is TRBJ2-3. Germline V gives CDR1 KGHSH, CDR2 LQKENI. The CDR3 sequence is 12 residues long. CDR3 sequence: CASSPIRDTQYF.